These 7 T cell receptor beta chains originate from one sample sequenced in a study of blood T cell repertoires in COVID-19. The assay was immunoSEQ multiplex PCR, and TCRdb's table has in-frame clones only and misses some. The repertoire consists of about 200,000 clones, with approximately 86% occurring once and the leading ten covering around 5.5%. Sequencing was done on a sample of PBMCs or T cells enriched from blood (not recorded which). The receptors come from a woman between 55 and 75 years old with acute COVID-19.

This chain uses TRBV19 with TRBJ1-5; D is unresolved. The ends were cut back, 5 bases at V and 7 bases at J, with 9 bases in the middle. The germline CDR1 and CDR2 sequences are LNHDA and SQIVND (reference sequence). The CDR3 is 12 residues long. The CDR3 DNA is TGTGCCAGTAGTTATGCCCGGCAGCCCCAGCATTTT. Encoded protein: CASSYARQPQHF.

The chain uses TRBV29-1 and TRBJ1-1, with 7 bases lining up with TRBD1. CDR1 SQVTM and CDR2 ANQGSEA come from the germline V gene. V shed 5 bases, J shed 6 bases, and the junction held 12 bases outside the gene matches. CDR3 length: 14 residues. CDR3 nucleotide sequence: TGCAGCGTTTCCCCACGGCAGGGGGTTTCTGAAGCTTTCTTT. The encoded protein is CSVSPRQGVSEAFF.

V usage is TRBV9 and J usage is TRBJ1-3; 7 bases match TRBD1. The CDR3 contains 15 residues. Germline values: CDR1 SGDLS, CDR2 YYNGEE. Losses at the gene ends were 2 bases for V and 1 base for J; bases not matched to a gene: 3. CDR3 protein: CASSVQTGSGNTIYF. The CDR3, as DNA: TGTGCCAGCAGCGTCCAGACAGGGTCTGGAAACACCATATATTTT.

The chain has TRBV9 and TRBJ2-1, with TRBD2 matching over 11 bases. The germline gives CDR1 SGDLS, CDR2 YYNGEE. With 1 base clipped from V and 8 bases from J, the junction kept 5 bases outside the gene matches. This CDR3 spans 15 amino acids. CDR3 sequence reads: CASSVLAGGTYEQFF. CDR3 sequence (DNA): TGTGCCAGCAGCGTATTAGCGGGGGGGACATATGAGCAGTTCTTC.

The chain links TRBV11-2 to TRBJ2-5; 9 nucleotides line up with TRBD2. V trimming: 4 bases; J trimming: 5 bases; junction bases outside the gene matches: 8. This CDR3 has 15 residues. Per germline, CDR1 SGHAT and CDR2 FQNNGV. CDR3 region: CASSWGTSPRETQYF. For the CDR3, the DNA is TGTGCCAGCAGCTGGGGGACTAGCCCCCGGGAGACCCAGTACTTC. Complete variable domain (other parts from reference TRBV11-2 and TRBJ2-5): EAGVAQSPRYKIIEKRQSVAFWCNPISGHATLYWYQQILGQGPKLLIQFQNNGVVDDSQLPKDRFSAERLKGVDSTLKIQPAKLEDSAVYLCASSWGTSPRETQYFGPGTRLLVL.

The chain is built from TRBV7-2 and TRBJ1-6, with 7 bases aligning to TRBD1. The J segment lost 5 bases and the V segment lost 5 bases, leaving 6 bases of the junction unmatched. The CDR3 extends over 15 amino acids. CDR1 is SGHTA and CDR2 is FQGNSA in the germline V gene. CDR3 in DNA: TGTGCCAGCAGCCTGACCGGACAGGATAATTCACCCCTCCACTTT. It codes for CASSLTGQDNSPLHF.

This chain uses TRBV3-1 (or the pseudogene TRBV3-2) with TRBJ2-1, with D unresolved. The CDR3 is made up of 14 amino acids. Trimming took off 3 bases at V and 7 bases at J, with 13 bases between the two ends. Germline V gene sequence: CDR1 LGHDT, CDR2 YNNKEL (reference sequence). The CDR3 sequence: CASSHGRFLNEQFF. CDR3 nucleotide sequence: TGTGCCAGCAGCCACGGCAGGTTTCTGAATGAGCAGTTCTTC.